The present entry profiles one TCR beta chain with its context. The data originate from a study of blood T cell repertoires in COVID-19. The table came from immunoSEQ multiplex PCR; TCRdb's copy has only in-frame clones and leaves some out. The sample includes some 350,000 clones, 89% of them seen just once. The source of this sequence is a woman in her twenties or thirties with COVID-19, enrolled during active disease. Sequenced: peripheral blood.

CDR3 region: CASSQAGTENTEAFF. For the CDR3, the DNA is TGTGCCAGCAGCCAAGCTGGGACAGAGAACACTGAAGCTTTCTTT. The rearrangement joins TRBV7-6 to TRBJ1-1, with 7 positions matching TRBD1. This CDR3 contains 15 residues. Germline V gene data show CDR1 as SGHVS and CDR2 as FNYEAQ. The ends lost 5 bases at V and 1 base at J; junction bases unmatched: 7.